The present T cell receptor (beta chain) was sequenced within a study of blood T cell repertoires in COVID-19. The repertoire was sequenced with immunoSEQ multiplex PCR; TCRdb's copy has only in-frame clones and lacks some. Seen here are about 140,000 clones, 81% observed once, and the top ten hold roughly 8%. This CDR3 has 15 residues. Germline V CDR1 and CDR2: MDHEN, SYDVKM. The junction had 7 bases not matched to a gene; V was cut back by 5 bases and J by 6 bases. Specimen: peripheral blood. This receptor was identified in a human donor in a cohort sampled during active COVID-19. The chain is built from TRBV28 and TRBJ2-1; 10 bases are a match to TRBD1. CDR3 protein: CASSRDRGQGNEQFF. The CDR3 bases are TGTGCCAGCAGTCGTGACAGGGGGCAGGGCAATGAGCAGTTCTTC.